Below, 2 T cell receptor beta chains from the same sample are listed, as sequenced in a study of a mutant IDH1 vaccine in newly diagnosed glioma. These receptors have no known antigen. Time point indicated: week 47, end of study. Doses comprised 300 ug of mutant IDH1 20-mer peptide each, plus topical imiquimod. Sequencing was performed with immunoSEQ multiplex PCR; in TCRdb, only in-frame clones are kept and a portion is missing. The sample includes 50,000 to 70,000 clones, around 86% of them seen just once. This sample comprised PBMCs, obtained from a glioma patient whose treatment included an IDH1 peptide vaccine. These TCRs come from a woman in her forties or fifties with glioma.

This clone was recorded once. V gene TRBV4-1 combines with J gene TRBJ1-2; D may be TRBD1 (6 bases). The V gene's germline CDR1 is MGHRA and CDR2 YSYEKL. The CDR3 totals 14 residues. V lost 1 base and J lost 5, with 11 bases in between. CDR3 loop: CASSQGGAVYGYTF. The CDR3 region has the DNA TGCGCCAGCAGCCAAGGGGGGGCAGTGTATGGCTACACCTTC.

This CDR3 reads CASSFGRANEKLFF. The CDR3 DNA reads TGTGCCAGTAGTTTCGGCAGGGCTAATGAAAAACTGTTTTTT. The chain joins TRBV19 to TRBJ1-4; a weak D match, TRBD1 (5 bases). V was shortened by 5 bases and J by 3 bases, with 10 bases between the two germline ends. The length of the CDR3 is 14 residues. Germline V gene data show CDR1 as LNHDA and CDR2 as SQIVND (reference sequence).